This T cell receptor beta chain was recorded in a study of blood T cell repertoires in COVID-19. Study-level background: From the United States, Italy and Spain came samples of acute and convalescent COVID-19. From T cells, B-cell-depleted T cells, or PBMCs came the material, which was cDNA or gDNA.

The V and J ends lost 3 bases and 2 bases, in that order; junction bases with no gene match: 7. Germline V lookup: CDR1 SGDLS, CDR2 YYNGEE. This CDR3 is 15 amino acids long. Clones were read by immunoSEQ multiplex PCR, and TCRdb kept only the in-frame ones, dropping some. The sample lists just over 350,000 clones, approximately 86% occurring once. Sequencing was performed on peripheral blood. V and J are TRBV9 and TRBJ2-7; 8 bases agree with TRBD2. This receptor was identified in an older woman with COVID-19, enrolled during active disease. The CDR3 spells CASSAWDGGAYEQYF. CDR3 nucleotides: TGTGCCAGCAGCGCCTGGGACGGGGGGGCCTACGAGCAGTACTTC.